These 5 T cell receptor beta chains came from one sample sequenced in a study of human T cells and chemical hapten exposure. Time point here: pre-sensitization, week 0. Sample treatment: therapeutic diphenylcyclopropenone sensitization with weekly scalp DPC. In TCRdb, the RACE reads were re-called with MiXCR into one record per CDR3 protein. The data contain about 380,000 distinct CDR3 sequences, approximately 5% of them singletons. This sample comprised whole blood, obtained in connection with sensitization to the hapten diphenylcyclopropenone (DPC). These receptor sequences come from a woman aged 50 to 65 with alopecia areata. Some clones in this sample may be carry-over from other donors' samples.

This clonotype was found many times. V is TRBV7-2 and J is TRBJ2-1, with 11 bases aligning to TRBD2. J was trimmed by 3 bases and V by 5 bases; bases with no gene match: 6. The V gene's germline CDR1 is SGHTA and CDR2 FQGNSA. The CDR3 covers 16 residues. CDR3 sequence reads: CASSRLAGGLYNEQFF. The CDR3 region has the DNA TGTGCCAGCAGCAGGCTAGCGGGAGGACTCTACAATGAGCAGTTCTTC.

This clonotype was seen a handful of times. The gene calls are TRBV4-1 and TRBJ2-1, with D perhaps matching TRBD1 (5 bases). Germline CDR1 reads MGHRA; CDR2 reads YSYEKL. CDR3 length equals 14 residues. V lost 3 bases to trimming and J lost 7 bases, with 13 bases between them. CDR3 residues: CASSQGQLENEQFF. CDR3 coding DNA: TGCGCCAGCAGCCAGGGGCAGCTCGAGAATGAGCAGTTCTTC.

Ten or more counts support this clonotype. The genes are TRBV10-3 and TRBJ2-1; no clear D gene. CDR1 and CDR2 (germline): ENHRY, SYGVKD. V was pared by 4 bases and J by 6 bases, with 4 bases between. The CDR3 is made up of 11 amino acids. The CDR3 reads CAISGSNEQFF. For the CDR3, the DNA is TGTGCCATCAGTGGTTCCAATGAGCAGTTCTTC.

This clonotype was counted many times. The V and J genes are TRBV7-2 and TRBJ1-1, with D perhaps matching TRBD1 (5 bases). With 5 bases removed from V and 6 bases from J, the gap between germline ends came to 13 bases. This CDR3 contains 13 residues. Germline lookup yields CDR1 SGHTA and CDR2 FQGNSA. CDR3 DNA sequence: TGTGCCAGCAGCCCTCGTGGGGGGTCTGAAGCTTTCTTT. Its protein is CASSPRGGSEAFF.

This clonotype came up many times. CDR3 sequence reads: CASSPGLPTYEQYF. CDR3 nucleotide sequence: TGTGCCAGCAGCCCCGGGCTCCCCACCTACGAGCAGTACTTC. The V and J genes are TRBV7-9 and TRBJ2-7; no firm D call. CDR1 is SEHNR, CDR2 FQNEAQ, per germline (reference sequence). The ends were cut back, 5 bases at V and 2 bases at J, with 13 bases in the middle. This CDR3 is built from 14 residues.